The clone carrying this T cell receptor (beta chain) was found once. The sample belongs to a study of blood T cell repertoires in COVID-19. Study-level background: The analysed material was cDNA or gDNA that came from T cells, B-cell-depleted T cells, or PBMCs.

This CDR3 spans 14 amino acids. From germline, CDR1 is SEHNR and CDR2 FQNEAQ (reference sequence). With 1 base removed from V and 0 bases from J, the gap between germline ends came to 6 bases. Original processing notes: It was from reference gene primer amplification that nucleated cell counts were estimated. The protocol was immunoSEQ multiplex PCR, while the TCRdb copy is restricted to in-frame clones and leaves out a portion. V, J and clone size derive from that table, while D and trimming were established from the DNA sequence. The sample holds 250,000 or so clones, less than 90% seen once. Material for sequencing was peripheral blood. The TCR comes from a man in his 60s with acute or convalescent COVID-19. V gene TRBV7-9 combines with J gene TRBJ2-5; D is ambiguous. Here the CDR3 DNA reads TGTGCCAGCAGCTTAGAATCGTACCAAGAGACCCAGTACTTC. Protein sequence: CASSLESYQETQYF.